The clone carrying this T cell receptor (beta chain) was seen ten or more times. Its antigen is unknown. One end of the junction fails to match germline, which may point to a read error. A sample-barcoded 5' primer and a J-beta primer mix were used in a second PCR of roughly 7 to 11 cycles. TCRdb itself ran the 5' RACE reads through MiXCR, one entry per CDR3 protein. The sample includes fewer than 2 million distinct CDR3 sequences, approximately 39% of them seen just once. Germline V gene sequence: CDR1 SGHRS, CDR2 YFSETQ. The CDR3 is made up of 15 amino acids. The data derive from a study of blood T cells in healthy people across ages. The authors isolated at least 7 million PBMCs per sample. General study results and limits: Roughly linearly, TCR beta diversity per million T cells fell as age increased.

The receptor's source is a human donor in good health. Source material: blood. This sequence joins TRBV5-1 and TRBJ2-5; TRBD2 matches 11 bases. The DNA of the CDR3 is TGTGCCAGCAGTTACACTAGCGGGGGCCAAGAGACCCAGTACTTC. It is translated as CASSYTSGGQETQYF.